The 11 T cell receptor beta chains below were found in one sample sequenced in a study of T cells in pancreatic ductal adenocarcinoma. Selected pancreatic ductal adenocarcinoma patients had undergone surgery without neoadjuvant therapy. Profiled with immunoSEQ multiplex PCR; TCRdb holds only in-frame clones, not every one. Among about 11,000 clones listed, more than 80% were seen once. Sequencing was carried out using PBMCs. The receptors shown here come from a human donor with pancreatic ductal adenocarcinoma.

The rearrangement links TRBV6-6 to TRBJ1-5, with no clear D. V was pared by 6 bases and J by 5 bases, with 11 bases between. CDR1 is MNHNY, CDR2 SVGAGI, per germline (reference sequence). The CDR3 sequence is 13 residues long. The CDR3, as DNA: TGTGCCAGCAGCTCGAGCGCGGATCAGCCCCAGCATTTT. Its protein is CASSSSADQPQHF.

The CDR3 sequence: CASSLGRNTEAFF. The CDR3 nucleotides read TGCGCCAGCAGCTTGGGACGGAACACTGAAGCTTTCTTT. The chain is built from TRBV5-1 and TRBJ1-1; D not certain. CDR1 SGHRS and CDR2 YFSETQ come from the germline V gene. The CDR3 runs 13 residues. Trimming stripped 0 bases from V and 1 base from J, with 4 bases between.

The gene calls are TRBV28 and TRBJ1-4; 9 bases are shared with TRBD1. Per the germline V gene, CDR1 is MDHEN and CDR2 is SYDVKM. The CDR3 has 16 residues. With 2 bases clipped from V and 4 bases from J, the junction kept 5 bases outside the gene matches. The CDR3 spells CASSLPTGGFNEKLFF. DNA of the CDR3: TGTGCCAGCAGTTTACCCACAGGGGGCTTTAATGAAAAACTGTTTTTT.

V usage is TRBV5-1 and J usage is TRBJ1-3; D unresolved. Per germline, CDR1 SGHRS and CDR2 YFSETQ. CDR3 length equals 15 residues. V was shortened by 0 bases and J by 0 bases, with 7 bases between the two germline ends. In DNA form, the CDR3 reads TGCGCCAGCAGCTTGGAGGCAGTCTCTGGAAACACCATATATTTT. It translates to CASSLEAVSGNTIYF.

V usage is TRBV13 and J usage is TRBJ2-1; TRBD1 is a possible D gene (5 bases). The germline CDR1 and CDR2 sequences are PRHDT and FYEKMQ (reference sequence). CDR3 length: 16 amino acids. V lost 5 bases, J lost 4 bases, and 18 bases lay in between. The CDR3 bases are TGTGCCAGCAGCCCTACCGACAGACCTATTTACAATGAGCAGTTCTTC. Translation: CASSPTDRPIYNEQFF. The variable domain in full, with the rest retrieved from reference TRBV13 and TRBJ2-1, is AAGVIQSPRHLIKEKRETATLKCYPIPRHDTVYWYQQGPGQDPQFLISFYEKMQSDKGSIPDRFSAQQFSDYHSELNMSSLELGDSALYFCASSPTDRPIYNEQFFGPGTRLTVL.

V gene TRBV5-1 combines with J gene TRBJ2-7; 11 bases fit TRBD2. The CDR3 is 14 amino acids. Germline trimming cut 4 bases from V and 3 bases from J; bases unmatched to any gene: 3. Germline lookup yields CDR1 SGHRS and CDR2 YFSETQ. CDR3 loop: CASSPGTSGYEQYF. In DNA form, the CDR3 reads TGCGCCAGCAGCCCCGGGACTAGCGGCTACGAGCAGTACTTC. Using reference TRBV5-1 and TRBJ2-7 for the parts outside the CDR3, the full variable domain is KAGVTQTPRYLIKTRGQQVTLSCSPISGHRSVSWYQQTPGQGLQFLFEYFSETQRNKGNFPGRFSGRQFSNSRSEMNVSTLELGDSALYLCASSPGTSGYEQYFGPGTRLTVT.

J is TRBJ2-3 and V is TRBV11-2; 7 bases fit TRBD2. The germline V gene encodes CDR1 SGHAT and CDR2 FQNNGV. This CDR3 has 14 residues. V was pared by 8 bases and J by 1 base, with 6 bases of the junction left unmatched. CDR3: CASGGVGGTDTQYF. In DNA form, the CDR3 reads TGTGCCAGCGGGGGGGTGGGAGGCACAGATACGCAGTATTTT.

Only a few counts were recorded for this clone. The chain is built from TRBV18 and TRBJ2-1; 9 positions match TRBD2. V trimming: 11 bases; J trimming: 4 bases; junction bases outside the gene matches: 15. The CDR3 sequence is 16 residues long. Germline lookup yields CDR1 KGHSH and CDR2 LQKENI. CDR3 sequence: CAVSATGLANYNEQFF. CDR3 coding DNA: TGTGCCGTTTCGGCAACAGGACTAGCGAATTACAATGAGCAGTTCTTC.

This clone was seen only a few times. V gene TRBV29-1 combines with J gene TRBJ2-3; D remains ambiguous. The CDR3 contains 11 residues. Germline CDR1 and CDR2: SQVTM and ANQGSEA. Trimming removed 7 bases at V and 3 bases at J, with 8 bases between. The CDR3 reads CSGLRTDTQYF. CDR3 nucleotides: TGCAGCGGTCTTAGGACAGATACGCAGTATTTT.

V usage is TRBV30 and J usage is TRBJ1-2, with a possible D match to TRBD1 (6 bases). CDR1 and CDR2 from the germline V gene are GTSNPN and SVGIG (reference sequence). Trimming removed 5 bases from V and 8 bases from J, with 15 bases in between. The length of the CDR3 is 12 residues. This CDR3 reads CAWDTGSGGYTF. DNA for the CDR3: TGTGCCTGGGATACAGGGTCTGGGGGCTACACCTTC.

This clone has just one count. The chain combines TRBV6-5 with TRBJ2-2; possibly TRBD2 for D (7 bases). CDR1 and CDR2 from the germline V gene are MNHEY and SVGAGI. V lost 2 bases, J lost 6 bases, and 16 bases lay in between. This CDR3 contains 16 residues. The CDR3 region has the DNA TGTGCCAGCAGTTACAACGGGGGGCAGGGCCCCGGGGAGCTGTTTTTT. This codes for CASSYNGGQGPGELFF.